The present T cell receptor beta chain was sequenced within a study of cytomegalovirus exposure and HLA in healthy donors. The study, taken as a whole, reports: Reportedly, fewer N-insertions than the approximately 610-donor mean appeared in an Asian-associated ancestry cluster in a later analysis.

This CDR3 spans 14 amino acids. V shed 6 bases and J shed 6 bases, with 14 bases lying between them. Germline values: CDR1 LNHDA, CDR2 SQIVND (reference sequence). As for this clone: As yet, its antigen is unknown.

In the PCR, 60 Vbeta and 13 Jbeta primers were used. Profiled with immunoSEQ multiplex PCR; TCRdb holds only in-frame clones, not every one. This sample yields about 150,000 clones, of which approximately 80% are seen a single time; roughly 13% belongs to the top ten. The sequence came from a man in his thirties or forties in good health and CMV-seropositive. Sequences were obtained from PBMCs. J is TRBJ2-2 and V is TRBV19, with D possibly being TRBD1 (6 bases). CDR3 nucleotides: TGTGCCAGTAGACGAGCAGGGGACCCCGGGGAGCTGTTTTTT. It encodes CASRRAGDPGELFF.